The rows below give T cell receptor beta chains drawn from one sample of a study of T-cell reconstitution after alpha-beta-depleted transplantation in children. TCRdb analysed the PCR reads with MiXCR anew, one entry per CDR3 protein. The sample includes more than 400,000 distinct CDR3 sequences, 43% of them seen just once. Sequencing was performed on PBMCs, taken before TCRalphabeta/CD19-depleted stem cell transplant. The source of these receptors is a girl aged 2 to 10 with aplastic anemia, due to receive a stem cell transplant. The CDR3 runs from the conserved cysteine through the conserved F or W. Each record gives: J gene, D gene, clone size, V gene, CDR3 DNA, CDR3 protein. A D gene is named only where the DNA matches it firmly. Clone size is stated in some rows and not others, as once, few, many or a class when expanded.

TRBJ2-3	TRBD2	.	TRBV7-2	TGTGCCAGCAGCAAGGGACTAGCTAACACAGATACGCAGTATTTT	CASSKGLANTDTQYF
TRBJ1-5	.	.	TRBV7-9	TGTGCCAGCAGCCCATCAGGGTATCAGCCCCAGCATTTT	CASSPSGYQPQHF
TRBJ2-3	TRBD2	.	TRBV20-1	TGCAGTGCTAGCGACGATATTAACGCGGGGGAAGGGACAGATACGCAGTATTTT	CSASDDINAGEGTDTQYF
TRBJ2-1	.	many	TRBV20-1	TGCAGTGCTAGAGATCGGATGAGAGCGGGACAAATATACAATGAGCAGTTCTTC	CSARDRMRAGQIYNEQFF
TRBJ2-1	.	.	TRBV24-1	TGTGCCACCAGGGACACCACGTACAATGAGCAGTTCTTC	CATRDTTYNEQFF
TRBJ2-5	.	.	TRBV5-8	TGTGCCAGCAGCTTGGCGTTAGTGGTCCAGTACTTC	CASSLALVVQYF
TRBJ2-1	.	once	TRBV3-1	TGTGCCAGCAGCCAAGTAGCGAAACTTTACAATGAGCAGTTCTTC	CASSQVAKLYNEQFF
TRBJ2-2	.	few	TRBV24-1	TGTGCCACCAGTGTGGGGGGGCGTCCGAACACCGGGGAGCTGTTTTTT	CATSVGGRPNTGELFF
TRBJ2-7	.	.	TRBV5-1	TGCGCCAGCAGCTTGGATGCGTTCTACGAGCAGTACTTC	CASSLDAFYEQYF
TRBJ2-3	.	.	TRBV5-1	TGCGCCAGCAGCTTGGGGGCCGACAGTTCCCGCGCAGATACGCAGTATTTT	CASSLGADSSRADTQYF
TRBJ1-1	.	.	TRBV7-3	TGTGCCAGCAGTGCACCCGGGACATCCTACACTGAAGCTTTCTTT	CASSAPGTSYTEAFF
TRBJ2-7	TRBD1	.	TRBV6-5	TGTGCCAGCAGCTTCCTCGGGACAGGTCTTTACGAGCAGTACTTC	CASSFLGTGLYEQYF
TRBJ2-5	.	.	TRBV4-1	TGCGCCAGCAGCCAAGATCAGGGACGGGCTTGGACCCAGTACTTC	CASSQDQGRAWTQYF
TRBJ2-1	.	.	TRBV28	TGTGCCAGCAGTACTACACCGACGAATGAGCAGTTCTTC	CASSTTPTNEQFF
TRBJ1-1	TRBD1	.	TRBV5-1	TGCGCCAGCAGCGCAGGGACAGGGCGCACTGAAGCTTTCTTT	CASSAGTGRTEAFF
TRBJ1-1	.	.	TRBV5-1	TGCGCCAGCAGCTTGGCCATTACAGGGCTATTGAACACTGAAGCTTCCTTT	CASSLAITGLLNTEASF
TRBJ2-7	.	few	TRBV30	TGTGCCTGGAGTGTACGCGGTCTCCGGGAGCAGTACTTC	CAWSVRGLREQYF
TRBJ2-7	TRBD1	.	TRBV5-4	TGTGCCAGCAGCCTGGAACTCGGGACAGGGGAGTACTTC	CASSLELGTGEYF
TRBJ2-7	.	few	TRBV10-3	TGTGCCATCAGTCCGATAGAGGCGGGCGAGCAGTACTTC	CAISPIEAGEQYF
TRBJ2-3	TRBD2	.	TRBV20-1	TGCAGTGCTGCCGGGGGGGCCGGCACAGATACGCAGTATTTT	CSAAGGAGTDTQYF
TRBJ2-3	.	.	TRBV7-2	TGTGCCAGCAGCTTAGTTACAGGCACAGATACGCAGTATTTT	CASSLVTGTDTQYF
TRBJ2-1	.	many	TRBV20-1	TGCAGTGCTAGAGGGGGGATGGTTCCCAACAATGAGCAGTTCTTC	CSARGGMVPNNEQFF
TRBJ2-3	TRBD1	.	TRBV5-1	TGCGCCAGCAGCGCGGGACAGGGGTACACAGATACGCAGTATTTT	CASSAGQGYTDTQYF
TRBJ2-1	.	large	TRBV28	TGTGCCAGCAGTTCGTTTGAGGGCTCGGACTACAATGAGCAGTTCTTC	CASSSFEGSDYNEQFF
TRBJ1-2	.	.	TRBV6-5	TGTGCCAGCAGTTTTGGGCCAGATTATGGCTACACCTTC	CASSFGPDYGYTF
TRBJ1-3	TRBD1	.	TRBV28	TGTGCCAGCAGGCTGACAGGGATAGGAAACACCATATATTTT	CASRLTGIGNTIYF
TRBJ1-2	TRBD1	.	TRBV5-1	TGCGCCAGCAGCCAATCCGGGACAGGGGAAACCTATGGCTACACCTTC	CASSQSGTGETYGYTF
TRBJ2-1	.	.	TRBV24-1	TGTGCCACCAGTCCCAGCCACGACAATGAGCAGTTCTTC	CATSPSHDNEQFF
TRBJ2-7	TRBD1	.	TRBV7-9	TGTGCCAGCAGCTTAGCGCCCGGGACAGGGAGAGTCGAGCAGTACTTC	CASSLAPGTGRVEQYF
TRBJ2-2	.	.	TRBV29-1	TGCAGCGTCCTTAGCGGATCCACCGGGGAGCTGTTTTTT	CSVLSGSTGELFF